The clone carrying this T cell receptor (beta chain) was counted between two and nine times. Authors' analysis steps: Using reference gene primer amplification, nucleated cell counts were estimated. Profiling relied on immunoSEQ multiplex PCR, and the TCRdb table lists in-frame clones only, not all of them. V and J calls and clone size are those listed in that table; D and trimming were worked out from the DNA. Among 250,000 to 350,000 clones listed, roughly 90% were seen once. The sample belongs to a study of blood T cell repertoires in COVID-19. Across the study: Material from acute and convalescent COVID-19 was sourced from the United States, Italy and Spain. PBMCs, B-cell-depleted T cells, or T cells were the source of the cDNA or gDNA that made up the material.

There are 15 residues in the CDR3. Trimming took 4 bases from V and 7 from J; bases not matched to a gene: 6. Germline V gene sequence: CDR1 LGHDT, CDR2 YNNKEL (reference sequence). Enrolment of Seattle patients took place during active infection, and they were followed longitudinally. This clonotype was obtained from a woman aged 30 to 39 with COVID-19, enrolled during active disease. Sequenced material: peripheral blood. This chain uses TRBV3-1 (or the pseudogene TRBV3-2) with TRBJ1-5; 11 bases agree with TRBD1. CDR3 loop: CASSPRTGGHQPQHF. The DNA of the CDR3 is TGTGCCAGCAGCCCCCGGACAGGGGGCCACCAGCCCCAGCATTTT.